Listed here are 8 T cell receptor delta chains from one sample, sequenced in a study of gamma-delta T cells after stem cell transplantation. TCRdb reprocessed the RT-PCR reads through CATT. Seen here are around 16,000 delta-chain clones, about 8.5% observed once, and the top ten hold about 60%. The sequencing sample was made of gamma-delta T cells. These receptors were obtained from a human donor. It is not recorded whose cells these are; they may come from a transplant donor.

As regards this clone: A read error likely explains why the TCRdb protein, taken from a much larger clone, differs from this DNA's translation at residues 9 and 10; the protein shown is translated from the DNA. The chain couples TRDV2 to TRDJ1; perhaps TRDD3 as D (5 bases). The CDR3 sequence is 18 residues long. CDR1 and CDR2 (germline): GEAIGNYY, EKD. Trimming stripped 0 bases from V and 0 bases from J, with 19 bases between. The CDR3 nucleotides are TGTGCCTGTGACACCGTTTCCCCGGCACGGGGGGACACCGATAAACTCATCTTT. Encoded protein: CACDTVSPARGDTDKLIF.

Many counts were recorded for this clone. TCRdb has a much larger clone's protein, which differs at residue 11 from the translation of this DNA, likely because of a read error; what is shown is the protein translated from the DNA. The chain uses TRDV2 and TRDJ3, with D tentatively TRDD3 (5 bases). Per germline, CDR1 GEAIGNYY and CDR2 EKD. The length of the CDR3 is 20 residues. V gave up 2 bases and J gave up 0 bases, with 19 bases separating them. The CDR3 DNA reads TGTGCCTGTGACAAAACGGAGGGGACTTTAATCTCCTGGGACACCCGACAGATGTTTTTC. Translation: CACDKTEGTLISWDTRQMFF.

Comments on this clone: TCRdb has a much larger clone's protein, which differs at residues 9 and 11 from the translation of this DNA, likely because of a read error; what is shown is the protein translated from the DNA. The same CDR3 can be traced to other DNA sequences in this sample. The chain carries TRDV2 and TRDJ1; D is possibly TRDD3 (5 bases). Germline V gene data show CDR1 as GEAIGNYY and CDR2 as EKD. CDR3 length: 21 residues. The V end lost 0 bases, the J end lost 0 bases, and 28 bases lay between the germline ends. Written as DNA, the CDR3 is TGTGCCTGTGACACCCTCAATCTCGGACTGGTGACTAGATCGTACACCGATAAACTCATCTTT. Residues: CACDTLNLGLVTRSYTDKLIF.

This clone has only a few counts. The chain employs TRDV2 and TRDJ1; weak D call: TRDD3 (6 bases). Germline CDR1 reads GEAIGNYY; CDR2 reads EKD. Trimming pared 1 base from V and 1 base from J, leaving 18 bases between. CDR3 length: 17 amino acids. In DNA form, the CDR3 reads TGTGCCTGTGACACACGGGGGGAGACGCATCGCACCGATAAACTCATCTTT. Its translation: CACDTRGETHRTDKLIF.

Concerning this clone itself: The translation of this DNA and the TCRdb protein of a much larger clone differ at residue 19, probably owing to a read error; the protein shown here is translated from the DNA. The genes are TRDV2 and TRDJ1; 10 positions agree with TRDD3. This CDR3 comprises 20 residues. Germline V gene sequence: CDR1 GEAIGNYY, CDR2 EKD. CDR3 coding DNA: TGTGCCTGTGACACCGTATATGGGGGATACCGTGGGGAGTACACCGATAAACTCACCTTT. It codes for CACDTVYGGYRGEYTDKLTF.

By proportion, this clone is medium-sized. A much larger clone lies a single base off, so this may be a read error. The chain links TRDV2 to TRDJ1; TRDD3 is a possible D gene (5 bases). Germline CDR1 is GEAIGNYY and CDR2 is EKD. The CDR3 consists of 17 residues. The V end was cut by 1 base, the J end by 0 bases, with 17 bases between. For the CDR3, the DNA is TGTGCCTGTGACACAGTCGGGGAGCTGGCCTACACCGATAAACTCATCTTT. This gives the protein CACDTVGELAYTDKLIF.

This clone was found a few times. Translating this DNA gives a protein that differs at residue 15 from the TCRdb one, which belongs to a much larger clone; a read error is likely, and the protein shown is this translation. This chain links TRDV2 with TRDJ1; 12 bases fit TRDD3. The CDR3 totals 22 residues. Germline values: CDR1 GEAIGNYY, CDR2 EKD. V gave up 1 base and J gave up 0 bases; unmatched junction bases: 20. CDR3 region: CACDTVGTGGYTHSGYTDKLIF. CDR3 nucleotides: TGTGCCTGTGACACGGTGGGAACTGGGGGATACACTCACTCAGGGTACACCGATAAACTCATCTTT.

The table lists this clone with a few counts. The protein recorded in TCRdb matches a much larger clone and deviates from this DNA's translation at residue 3, suggesting a read error; the protein here is obtained by translating the DNA. Other DNA variants within this sample encode the same CDR3. This chain uses TRDV2 with TRDJ1; D unresolved. The CDR3 totals 15 residues. Germline CDR1 reads GEAIGNYY; CDR2 reads EKD. The DNA for the CDR3 is TGTGCCTATGACACCGTGGGTGCGTACACCGATAAACTCATCTTT. Translating it yields CAYDTVGAYTDKLIF.